The clone carrying this TCR beta chain was counted a few times. The antigen remains unidentified. TCRdb used MiXCR to reprocess the RACE reads, holding one entry per CDR3 protein. The data contain some 96,000 distinct CDR3 sequences, 27% of them seen just once; the ten biggest clones take up 10%. The data are from a study of human T cells and chemical hapten exposure. Time point: patch test 3, about 24 weeks after DPC sensitization. Described treatment: therapeutic diphenylcyclopropenone sensitization with weekly scalp DPC. Notes on the study in general: Alopecia in all donors means immunity may differ from healthy individuals.

The length of the CDR3 is 14 residues. The ends were cut back, 0 bases at V and 10 bases at J, with 11 bases in the middle. Germline CDR1 is SGHRS and CDR2 is YFSETQ. The receptor was isolated from a middle-aged man with alopecia areata. Some clones in this sample may be carry-over from other donors' samples. The rearrangement links TRBV5-1 to TRBJ1-6; D is unresolved. The sequenced sample was whole blood, obtained in connection with sensitization to the hapten diphenylcyclopropenone (DPC). The CDR3 reads CASSLAGEGSPLHF. The CDR3 nucleotides are TGCGCCAGCAGCTTGGCCGGGGAAGGGTCACCCCTCCACTTT.